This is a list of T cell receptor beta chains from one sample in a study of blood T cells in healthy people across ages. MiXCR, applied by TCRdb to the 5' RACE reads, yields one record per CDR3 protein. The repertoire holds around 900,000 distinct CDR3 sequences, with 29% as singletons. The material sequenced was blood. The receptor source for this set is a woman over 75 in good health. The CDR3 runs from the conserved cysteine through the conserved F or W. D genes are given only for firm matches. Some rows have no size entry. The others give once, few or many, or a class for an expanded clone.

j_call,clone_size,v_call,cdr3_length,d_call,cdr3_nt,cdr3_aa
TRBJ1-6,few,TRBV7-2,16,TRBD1,TGTGCCAGCAGCTCACGAAGGACAGGGGGCAGTTCACCCCTCCACTTT,CASSSRRTGGSSPLHF
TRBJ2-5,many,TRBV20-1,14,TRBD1,TGCAGTGCTAGAGATGTAGGCAGGGGGGAGACCCAGTACTTC,CSARDVGRGETQYF
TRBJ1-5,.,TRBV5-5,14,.,TGTGCCAGCAGCTCAGTGGGGCCCGGTCAGCCCCAGCATTTT,CASSSVGPGQPQHF
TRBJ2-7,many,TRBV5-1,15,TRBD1,TGTGCCAGCTCACCAGGGACAGGGGCATACTACGAGCAGTACTTC,CASSPGTGAYYEQYF
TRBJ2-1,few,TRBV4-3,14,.,TGCGCCAGCAGCCAAGGACAGGCTGACAATGAGCAGTTCTTC,CASSQGQADNEQFF
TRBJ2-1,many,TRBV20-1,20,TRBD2,TGCAGTGCTAGAGTTCAGGGGGGGACTAGCGGGGCGAGCTCCTACAATGAGCAGTTCTTC,CSARVQGGTSGASSYNEQFF
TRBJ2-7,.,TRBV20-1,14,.,TGCAGTGCTAGACTCTCACAGGGCTACAATGAGCAGTACTTC,CSARLSQGYNEQYF
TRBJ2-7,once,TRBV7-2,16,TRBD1,TGTGCCAGCAGCTCCGGACAGGGATCTATCCGATACGAGCAGTACTTC,CASSSGQGSIRYEQYF
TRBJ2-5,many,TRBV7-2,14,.,TGTGCCAGCAGCTTACAGTCCCAGGGAAAGACCCAGTACTTC,CASSLQSQGKTQYF
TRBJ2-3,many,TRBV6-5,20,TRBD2,TGTGCCAGCAGTTACTCGACCCCCTGGACTAGCGGGGGGGCGGCAGATACGCAGTATTTT,CASSYSTPWTSGGAADTQYF
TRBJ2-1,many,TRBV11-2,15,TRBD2,TGTGCCAGCAGCAGTGGGAGCGGGGGGGCAGGTGAGCAGTTCTTC,CASSSGSGGAGEQFF
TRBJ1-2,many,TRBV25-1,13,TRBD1,TGTGCCAGCACCTTCGGACAGGGCTATGGCTACACCTTC,CASTFGQGYGYTF
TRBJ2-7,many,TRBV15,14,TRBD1,TGTGCCACCAGCAGAGCAGGGGGCCCTTACGAGCAGTACTTC,CATSRAGGPYEQYF
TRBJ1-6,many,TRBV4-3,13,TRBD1,TGCGCCAGCCGGGACAGGGGTAATTCACCCCTCCACTTT,CASRDRGNSPLHF
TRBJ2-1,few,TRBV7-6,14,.,TGTGCCAGCAGCCCAGGCGGGACCCAAGAGACCCAGTTCTTC,CASSPGGTQETQFF
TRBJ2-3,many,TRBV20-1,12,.,TGCAGTGCACCGGACGGAACAGATACGCAGTATTTT,CSAPDGTDTQYF
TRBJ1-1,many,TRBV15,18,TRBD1,TGTGCCACCAGCAGAGATGGGGGGACAGGGGCTTTGAACACTGAAGCTTTCTTT,CATSRDGGTGALNTEAFF
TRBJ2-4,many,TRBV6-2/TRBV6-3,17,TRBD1,TGTGCCAGCAGTTATTTGGACAGGACCCTAGCCAAAAACATTCAGTACTTC,CASSYLDRTLAKNIQYF
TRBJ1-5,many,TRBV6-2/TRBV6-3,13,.,TGTGCCAGCAGCCTCACCTCCTATCAGCCCCAGCATTTT,CASSLTSYQPQHF
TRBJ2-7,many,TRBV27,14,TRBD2,TGTGCCAGCAGTTTGACTAGCGGGGTAACCGAGCAGTACTTC,CASSLTSGVTEQYF
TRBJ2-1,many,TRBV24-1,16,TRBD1,TGTGCCACCAGTGATTTTGGGACAGGGAAAAACAATGAGCAGTTCTTC,CATSDFGTGKNNEQFF
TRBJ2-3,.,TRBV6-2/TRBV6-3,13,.,TGTGCCAGCAGTCCGATTGGCACAGATACGCAGTATTTT,CASSPIGTDTQYF
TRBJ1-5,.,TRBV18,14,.,TGTGCCAGCTCTGATTCAGGGAGCAATCAGCCCCAGCATTTT,CASSDSGSNQPQHF
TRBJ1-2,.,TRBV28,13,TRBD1,TGTGCCAGCAGTTTCACAGGGGTTTTTGGCTACACCTTC,CASSFTGVFGYTF
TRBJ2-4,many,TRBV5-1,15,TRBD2,TGCGCCAGCAGCCCCGACGGGCGGGGGAGGATCATTCAGTACTTC,CASSPDGRGRIIQYF
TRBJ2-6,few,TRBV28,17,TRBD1,TGTGCCAGCAGTTTTGACAGGGCCCGCGCTGGGGCCAACGTCCTGACTTTC,CASSFDRARAGANVLTF
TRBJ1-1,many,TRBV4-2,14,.,TGTGCCAGCAGCCAAGGACACGAAAACACTGAAGCTTTCTTT,CASSQGHENTEAFF
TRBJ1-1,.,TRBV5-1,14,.,TGCGCCGGCAGCAGTTCACGGAGCTTGGCTGAAGCTTTCTTT,CAGSSSRSLAEAFF
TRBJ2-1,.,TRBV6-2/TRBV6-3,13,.,TGTGCCAGCAGTTACACCCAGGAAAATGAGCAGTTCTTC,CASSYTQENEQFF
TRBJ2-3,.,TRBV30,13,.,TGTGCCTGGAGTGTAGATGTGCAGGATACGCGGTATTTT,CAWSVDVQDTRYF
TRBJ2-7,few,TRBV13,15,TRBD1,TGTGCCAGCAGCAAGACGGACAGGGTCCCCTACGAGCAGTACTTC,CASSKTDRVPYEQYF
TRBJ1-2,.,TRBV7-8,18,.,TGTGCCAGCAGCTTCATTATCCGTTCTTGGACTACTAACTATGGCTACACCTTC,CASSFIIRSWTTNYGYTF
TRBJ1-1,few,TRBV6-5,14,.,TGTGCCAGCAGTCCCAGGTGGGGGAACACTGAAGCTTTCTTT,CASSPRWGNTEAFF
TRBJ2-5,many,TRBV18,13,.,TGTGCCAGCTCACCACCGGGGGACACCGGGCAGTACTTC,CASSPPGDTGQYF
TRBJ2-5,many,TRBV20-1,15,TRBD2,TGCAGTGCTAGTGCTAGCGGGGCCTACCAAGAGACCCAGTACTTC,CSASASGAYQETQYF
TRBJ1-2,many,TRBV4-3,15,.,TGCGCCAGCAGCCAAGAGGGCAGGGTTGGGTATGGCTACACCTTC,CASSQEGRVGYGYTF
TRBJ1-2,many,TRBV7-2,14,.,TGTGCCAGCAGACCCTCGACCGCCCCGGGGGGCTACACCTTC,CASRPSTAPGGYTF
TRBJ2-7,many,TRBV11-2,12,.,TGTGCCAGCAGCTTCGACACCTACGAGCAGTACTTC,CASSFDTYEQYF
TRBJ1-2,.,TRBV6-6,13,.,TGTGCCAGCGGGCAACAGGCTTGGGCTGGCTACACCTTC,CASGQQAWAGYTF
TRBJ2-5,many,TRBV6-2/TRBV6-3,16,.,TGTGCCAGCAGTTACCCTAGCGACAGGGCCCAAGAGACCCAGTACTTC,CASSYPSDRAQETQYF
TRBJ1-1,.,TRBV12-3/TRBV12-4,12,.,TGTGCCAGCAGTAGGAAGGGACCTGAAGCTTTCTTT,CASSRKGPEAFF
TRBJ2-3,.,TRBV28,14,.,TGTGCCAGCACCTCCCGCCCAGGCACAGATACGCAGTATTTT,CASTSRPGTDTQYF
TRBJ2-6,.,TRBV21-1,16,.,TGTGCCAGCCCTGGGGGGGAGTGCTCTGGGGCCAACGTCCTGACTTTC,CASPGGECSGANVLTF
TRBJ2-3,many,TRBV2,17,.,TGTGCCAGCAGCGACCCTCCAAGACAGCGTTACACAGATACGCAGTATTTT,CASSDPPRQRYTDTQYF
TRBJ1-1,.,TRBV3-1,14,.,TGTGCCAGCAGCCAGGGGGTCTTGAACACTGAAGCTTTCTTT,CASSQGVLNTEAFF